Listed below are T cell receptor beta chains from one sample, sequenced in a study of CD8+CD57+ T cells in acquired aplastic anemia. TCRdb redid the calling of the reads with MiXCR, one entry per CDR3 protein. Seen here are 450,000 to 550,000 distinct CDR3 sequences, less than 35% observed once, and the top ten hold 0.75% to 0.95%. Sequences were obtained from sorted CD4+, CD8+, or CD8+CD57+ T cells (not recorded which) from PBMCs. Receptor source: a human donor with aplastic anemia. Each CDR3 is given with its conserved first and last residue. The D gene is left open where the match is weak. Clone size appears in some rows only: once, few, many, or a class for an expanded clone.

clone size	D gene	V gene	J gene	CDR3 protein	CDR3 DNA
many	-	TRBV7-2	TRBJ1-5	CASSQSGANQPQHF	TGTGCCAGCAGCCAATCAGGAGCCAATCAGCCCCAGCATTTT
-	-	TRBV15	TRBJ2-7	CATSSAYYEQYF	TGTGCCACCAGCAGCGCCTACTACGAGCAGTACTTC
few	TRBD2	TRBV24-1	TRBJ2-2	CATSQGLAGEARTGELFF	TGTGCCACCAGTCAGGGACTAGCGGGAGAGGCGCGCACCGGGGAGCTGTTTTTT
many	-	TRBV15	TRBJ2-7	CATSSNQEQYF	TGTGCCACCAGCAGCAATCAGGAGCAGTACTTC
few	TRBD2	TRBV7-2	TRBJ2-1	CASSPGTSGYNEQFF	TGTGCCAGCAGTCCCGGGACTAGCGGCTACAATGAGCAGTTCTTC
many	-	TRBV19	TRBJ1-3	CASSIRGHSGNTIYF	TGTGCCAGTAGTATTCGGGGGCACTCTGGAAACACCATATATTTT
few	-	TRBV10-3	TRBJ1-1	CASSVIGLTSEAFF	TGTGCCAGCAGTGTGATAGGACTGACTAGTGAAGCTTTCTTT
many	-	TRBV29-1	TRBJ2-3	CSVDFQRAADTQYF	TGCAGCGTTGACTTTCAGAGAGCGGCGGATACGCAGTATTTT
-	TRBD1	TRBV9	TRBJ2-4	CASSVGDRGPPYIQYF	TGTGCCAGCAGCGTAGGAGACAGGGGACCCCCGTACATTCAGTACTTC
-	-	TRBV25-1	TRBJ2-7	CASSAPVAYEQYF	TGTGCCAGCAGTGCTCCCGTAGCCTACGAGCAGTACTTC
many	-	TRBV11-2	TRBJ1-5	CASSLGGAKIYQPQHF	TGTGCCAGCAGCTTAGGTGGGGCGAAGATCTATCAGCCCCAGCATTTT
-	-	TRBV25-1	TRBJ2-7	CAGSLETWANYEQYF	TGCGCCGGCAGCTTGGAGACCTGGGCCAACTACGAGCAGTACTTC
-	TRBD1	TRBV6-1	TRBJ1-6	CASKGEGAIFSPLHF	TGTGCCAGCAAAGGGGAGGGGGCAATTTTTTCACCCCTCCACTTT
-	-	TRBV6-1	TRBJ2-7	CASSSRGPYEQYF	TGTGCCAGCAGTAGCCGCGGCCCCTACGAGCAGTACTTC
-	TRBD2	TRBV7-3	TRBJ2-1	CASSTASGTYNEQFF	TGTGCCAGCAGCACCGCTAGCGGTACCTACAATGAGCAGTTCTTC
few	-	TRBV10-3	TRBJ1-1	CATQIQGEAFF	TGTGCCACTCAGATTCAGGGTGAAGCTTTCTTT
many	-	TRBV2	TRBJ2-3	CASSGRAASTDTQYF	TGTGCCAGCAGTGGGCGGGCTGCTAGCACAGATACGCAGTATTTT
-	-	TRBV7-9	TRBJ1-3	CASSLSMASGNTIYF	TGTGCCAGCAGCTTATCTATGGCTTCTGGAAACACCATATATTTT
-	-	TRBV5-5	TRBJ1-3	CASSLRGSSGNTIYF	TGTGCCAGCAGCTTGAGGGGGTCCTCTGGAAACACCATATATTTT
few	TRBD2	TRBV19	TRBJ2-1	CASSILAGLYNEQFF	TGTGCCAGTAGTATACTAGCGGGGCTCTACAATGAGCAGTTCTTC
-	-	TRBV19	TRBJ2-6	CASSIVRGRAGANVLTF	TGTGCCAGTAGTATAGTTAGAGGCAGGGCTGGGGCCAACGTCCTGACTTTC
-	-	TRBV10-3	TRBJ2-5	CAISAVRQGGQETQYF	TGTGCCATCAGTGCAGTAAGACAGGGAGGGCAAGAGACCCAGTACTTC
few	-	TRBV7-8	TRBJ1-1	CASSSNRNTEAFF	TGTGCCAGCAGCTCAAACAGGAACACTGAAGCTTTCTTT
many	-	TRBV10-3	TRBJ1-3	CAISVERERFSGNTIYF	TGTGCCATCAGTGTAGAGAGGGAACGCTTCTCTGGAAACACCATATATTTT
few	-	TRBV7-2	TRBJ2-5	CASSSLLSGPRTQYF	TGTGCCAGCAGCTCCCTACTCAGCGGCCCCAGGACCCAGTACTTC
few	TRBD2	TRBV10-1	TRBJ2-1	CASSEYLAGLYNEQFF	TGCGCCAGCAGTGAATATCTAGCGGGGCTTTACAATGAGCAGTTCTTC
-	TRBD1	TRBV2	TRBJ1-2	CASSPQGLDGYTF	TGTGCCAGCAGTCCACAGGGGCTCGATGGCTACACCTTC
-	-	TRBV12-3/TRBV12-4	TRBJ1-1	CASSHLTVLRMNTEAFF	TGTGCCAGCAGTCATTTGACAGTACTAAGAATGAACACTGAAGCTTTCTTT
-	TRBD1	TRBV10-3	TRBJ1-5	CATSAGDRTSNQPQHF	TGTGCCACCAGCGCTGGGGACAGAACTAGCAATCAGCCCCAGCATTTT
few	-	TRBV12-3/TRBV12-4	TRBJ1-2	CASSRGGANYGYTF	TGTGCCAGCAGCCGAGGGGGGGCAAACTATGGCTACACCTTC